Below, 23 T cell receptor beta chains from the same sample are listed, as sequenced in a study of tumor-infiltrating lymphocytes in localized non-small cell lung cancer. The method was immunoSEQ multiplex PCR; TCRdb's version includes in-frame clones alone and lacks a portion of them. The data contain around 15,000 clones, over 70% of them singletons. Sequencing was performed on lung tumor tissue. The receptors stem from a human donor with non-small cell lung cancer.

As DNA, the CDR3 is TGCGCCAGCAGCCAAGAGCAGTCGGGGATAGCCGAGCAGTACTTC. Translation gives CASSQEQSGIAEQYF. The chain has TRBV4-1 and TRBJ2-7; D is perhaps TRBD2 (5 bases). This CDR3 comprises 15 residues. V dropped 0 bases and J dropped 6 bases, with 15 bases sitting between them. The V gene's germline CDR1 is MGHRA and CDR2 YSYEKL.

The gene calls are TRBV9 and TRBJ1-6; D is ambiguous. The CDR3 totals 15 residues. Germline CDR1 and CDR2: SGDLS and YYNGEE. Trimming removed 0 bases from V and 0 bases from J, with 4 bases in between. The CDR3 reads CASSVDSSYNSPLHF. The CDR3 region has the DNA TGTGCCAGCAGCGTAGATAGCTCCTATAATTCACCCCTCCACTTT. The complete variable domain, with remaining parts taken from reference TRBV9 and TRBJ1-6, reads DSGVTQTPKHLITATGQRVTLRCSPRSGDLSVYWYQQSLDQGLQFLIQYYNGEERAKGNILERFSAQQFPDLHSELNLSSLELGDSALYFCASSVDSSYNSPLHFGNGTRLTVT.

V usage is TRBV2 and J usage is TRBJ2-2; D is possibly TRBD2 (6 bases). Trimming shortened V by 5 bases and J by 4 bases, and 14 bases separated the two germline ends. Germline CDR1 reads SNHLY; CDR2 reads FYNNEI. The CDR3 totals 15 residues. The CDR3 is CASSSVGGFTGELFF. Written as DNA, the CDR3 is TGTGCCAGCAGTAGTGTGGGGGGATTCACCGGGGAGCTGTTTTTT.

The chain employs TRBV19 and TRBJ2-1, with 11 bases that match TRBD2. Germline V gene data show CDR1 as LNHDA and CDR2 as SQIVND (reference sequence). After removal of 7 bases from V and 0 bases from J, the junction contained 8 bases not matched to a gene. CDR3 length: 17 residues. The CDR3 sequence: CASTLSGGAFSYNEQFF. As DNA, the CDR3 is TGTGCCAGTACCCTTAGCGGGGGGGCGTTCTCCTACAATGAGCAGTTCTTC.

The CDR3 DNA reads as TGTGCCAGTACCCAAGGGGAGGGGTACACTGAAGCTTTCTTT. Its protein product is CASTQGEGYTEAFF. The chain joins TRBV19 to TRBJ1-1, with D possibly matching TRBD1 (5 bases). The CDR3 is 14 residues long. The V end was cut by 7 bases, the J end by 3 bases, with 15 bases between. Germline CDR1 LNHDA, CDR2 SQIVND (reference sequence).

There are a few counts of this clone. The DNA of the CDR3 is TGTGCCAGCAGCGTCGGGACAGGGGGCCAATCACCCCTCCACTTT. Amino acids: CASSVGTGGQSPLHF. This chain uses TRBV5-4 with TRBJ1-6, with 12 bases that match TRBD1. J lost 10 bases, V lost 4 bases, and 6 bases had no gene match. This CDR3 is 15 amino acids long. Germline V gives CDR1 SGHNT, CDR2 YYREEE (reference sequence).

The chain combines TRBV29-1 with TRBJ2-5; TRBD1 matches 10 bases. J was trimmed by 4 bases and V by 7 bases; bases with no gene match: 12. The CDR3 is 15 residues long. The germline V gene has CDR1 SQVTM and CDR2 ANQGSEA. For the CDR3, the DNA is TGCAGCGCCGACCGAGGGGACAGGGGAGGAGAGACCCAGTACTTC. Amino acid sequence: CSADRGDRGGETQYF.

The chain has TRBV14 and TRBJ1-5; D not resolved. V lost 1 base and J lost 6, with 31 bases in between. The CDR3 consists of 21 residues. CDR1 is SGHDN and CDR2 is FVKESK in the germline V gene. CDR3 coding DNA: TGTGCCAGCAGCCAAGCTCAGGCAGGTGACGATTCTCTGCCCTCTCCTCAGCCCCAGCATTTT. As protein: CASSQAQAGDDSLPSPQPQHF.

There are a few counts of this clone. The chain has TRBV11-3 and TRBJ2-1, with 8 bases identical to TRBD2. The CDR3 spans 15 residues. CDR1 and CDR2 from the germline V gene are SGHNT and YENEEA. With V trimmed by 6 bases and J by 7 bases, 11 bases remained unmatched. The CDR3 protein is CASSSPAGVGNEQFF. The CDR3 DNA reads TGTGCCAGCAGTTCGCCAGCGGGGGTGGGAAATGAGCAGTTCTTC.

This chain uses TRBV9 with TRBJ1-2; no definite D call. The CDR3 has 14 residues. V gave up 0 bases and J gave up 5 bases, with 11 bases separating them. Germline lookup yields CDR1 SGDLS and CDR2 YYNGEE. The CDR3 nucleotides are TGTGCCAGCAGCGTAGCTGGCGGTGAATATGGCTACACCTTC. As protein: CASSVAGGEYGYTF.

V gene TRBV5-1 combines with J gene TRBJ1-3; TRBD1 agrees at 7 bases. The CDR3 sequence is 17 residues long. After removal of 4 bases from V and 0 bases from J, the junction contained 10 bases not matched to a gene. Germline V gene lookup returns CDR1 SGHRS and CDR2 YFSETQ. CDR3 in amino acids: CASSGAGTASSGNTIYF. The CDR3 bases are TGCGCCAGCAGCGGAGCCGGGACAGCCAGCTCTGGAAACACCATATATTTT.

The chain is built from TRBV7-9 and TRBJ1-2, with D possibly TRBD1 on 5 matching bases. Deletions cut 0 bases from V and 3 bases from J, with 8 bases between. CDR1 and CDR2 (germline): SEHNR, FQNEAQ (reference sequence). This CDR3 spans 14 amino acids. DNA for the CDR3: TGTGCCAGCAGCTTAGCGGACACGGACTATGGCTACACCTTC. Its protein is CASSLADTDYGYTF.

The chain's CDR3 is CASRAYEQYF. CDR3 DNA: TGTGCCAGCAGGGCCTACGAGCAGTACTTC. V and J are TRBV6-5 and TRBJ2-7; D remains unclear. Germline V gene lookup returns CDR1 MNHEY and CDR2 SVGAGI. V was cut by 6 bases and J by 2 bases, with 2 bases left in between. The CDR3 has 10 amino acids.

The rearrangement joins TRBV19 to TRBJ1-5, with 9 positions matching TRBD1. The V gene end was trimmed by 7 bases and the J gene end by 0 bases; junction bases not matched to a gene: 4. This CDR3 has 15 amino acids. Germline loops: CDR1 LNHDA, CDR2 SQIVND (reference sequence). For the CDR3, the DNA is TGTGCCAGTATGGGACAGGGCTATAGCAATCAGCCCCAGCATTTT. Residues: CASMGQGYSNQPQHF.

This clone showed up just a few times. J is TRBJ1-4 and V is TRBV30; tentatively, D is TRBD1 (5 bases). Between the trimmed V and J ends, which lost 2 bases and 11 bases, there was a span of 21 bases. This CDR3 has 15 residues. Germline values: CDR1 GTSNPN, CDR2 SVGIG (reference sequence). This chain's CDR3 is CAWSPDSLVIGKLFF. As DNA, the CDR3 is TGTGCCTGGAGTCCCGACAGTCTTGTGATCGGGAAACTGTTTTTT.

This clone was seen just once. The V and J genes are TRBV7-2 and TRBJ1-3, with a tentative D call TRBD1 (5 bases). Germline CDR1 SGHTA, CDR2 FQGNSA. V was shortened by 5 bases and J by 0 bases, with 17 bases between the two germline ends. CDR3 length: 17 residues. CDR3 sequence: CASSQNGHPSSGNTIYF. The CDR3 coding sequence is TGTGCCAGCAGCCAAAATGGACACCCATCCTCTGGAAACACCATATATTTT.

This chain links TRBV29-1 with TRBJ2-1; D not certain. The V and J ends lost 5 bases and 6 bases respectively, with 8 bases between them. Per the germline V gene, CDR1 is SQVTM and CDR2 is ANQGSEA. The CDR3 sequence is 11 residues long. CDR3 sequence reads: CSVIRLNEQFF. The CDR3 nucleotides read TGCAGCGTTATTAGGCTCAATGAGCAGTTCTTC.

The chain combines TRBV5-1 with TRBJ2-5; D is unclear. Per the germline V gene, CDR1 is SGHRS and CDR2 is YFSETQ. This CDR3 is built from 15 residues. V lost 1 base, J lost 2 bases, and 12 bases lay in between. The DNA of the CDR3 is TGCGCCAGCAGCTTGTTTCAGCCTACACAAGAGACCCAGTACTTC. Its protein is CASSLFQPTQETQYF.

The V call is TRBV19, the J call TRBJ2-5; D unclear. This CDR3 region has 13 residues. Trimming removed 7 bases at V and 4 bases at J, with 13 bases between. Per germline, CDR1 LNHDA and CDR2 SQIVND (reference sequence). The CDR3 region is CASTLGVGETQYF. Here the CDR3 DNA reads TGTGCCAGTACCCTAGGAGTAGGAGAGACCCAGTACTTC.

By sample fraction, this clone is medium-sized. This chain connects TRBV7-9 to TRBJ2-7; D is possibly TRBD2 (5 bases). The ends were cut back, 8 bases at V and 3 bases at J, with 11 bases in the middle. Germline-derived CDR1 and CDR2 are SEHNR and FQNEAQ (reference sequence). CDR3 size: 12 residues. In nucleotides, the CDR3 is TGTGCCAGCGGTGACGGGAACTACGAGCAGTACTTC. This gives the protein CASGDGNYEQYF.

This chain joins TRBV6-5 and TRBJ2-5; D unclear. Judging by the DNA end, TRBJ2-7 fits better; the J call may be wrong. Germline lookup yields CDR1 MNHEY and CDR2 SVGAGI. This CDR3 is built from 13 residues. CDR3 protein: CASSYRESYEQYF. The CDR3 DNA reads as TGTGCCAGCAGTTACAGGGAATCCTACGAGCAGTACTTC.

This clone was seen only once. CDR3 DNA: TGTGCCAGCAGCGACCAGGGCAATACGCAGTATTTT. Its protein is CASSDQGNTQYF. The chain carries TRBV6-4 and TRBJ2-3; possible D gene TRBD1, 5 bases. Germline CDR1 and CDR2: MRHNA and SNTAGT. The CDR3 totals 12 residues. V was pared by 6 bases and J by 7 bases, with 11 bases between.

The gene calls are TRBV29-1 and TRBJ1-4, with a weak D call TRBD1 (6 bases). In germline, CDR1 is SQVTM, CDR2 ANQGSEA. The CDR3 contains 14 residues. V lost 6 bases and J 4 bases, leaving 15 bases between the germline ends. The CDR3 sequence: CSVGGRQSNEKLFF. The CDR3 DNA follows: TGCAGCGTGGGGGGGCGACAGAGTAATGAAAAACTGTTTTTT.